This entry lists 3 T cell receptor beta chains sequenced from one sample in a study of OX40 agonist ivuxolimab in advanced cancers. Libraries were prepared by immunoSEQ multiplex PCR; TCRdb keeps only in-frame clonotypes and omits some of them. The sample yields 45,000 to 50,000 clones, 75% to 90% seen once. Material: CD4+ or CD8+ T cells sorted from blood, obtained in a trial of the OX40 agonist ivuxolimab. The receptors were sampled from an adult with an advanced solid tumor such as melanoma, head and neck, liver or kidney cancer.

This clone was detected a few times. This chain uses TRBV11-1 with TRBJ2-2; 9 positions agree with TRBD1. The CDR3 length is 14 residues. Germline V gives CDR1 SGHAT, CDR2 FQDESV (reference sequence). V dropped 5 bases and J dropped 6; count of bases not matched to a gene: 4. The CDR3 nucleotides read TGTGCCAGCAGCCCGACAGGGGGTGCCGGGGAGCTGTTTTTT. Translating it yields CASSPTGGAGELFF.

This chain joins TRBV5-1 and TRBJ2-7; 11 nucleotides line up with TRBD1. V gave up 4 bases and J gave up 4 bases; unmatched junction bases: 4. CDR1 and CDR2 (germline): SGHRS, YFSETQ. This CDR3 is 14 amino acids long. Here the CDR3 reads CASSPGTGGYEQYF. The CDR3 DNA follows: TGCGCCAGCAGCCCCGGGACAGGGGGATACGAGCAGTACTTC.

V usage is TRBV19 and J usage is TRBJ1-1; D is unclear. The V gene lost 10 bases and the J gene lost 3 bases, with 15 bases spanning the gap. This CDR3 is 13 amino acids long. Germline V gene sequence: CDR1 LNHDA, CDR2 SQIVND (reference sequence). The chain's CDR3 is CATLGREDTEAFF. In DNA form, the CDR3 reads TGTGCCACTCTCGGACGGGAGGACACTGAAGCTTTCTTT.